Presented here are 9 T cell receptor beta chains from one specimen sequenced in a study of CD8 T cells in Susac syndrome. cDNA came from roughly 0.53 to 1 ug RNA primed by random hexamers. A single record per CDR3 protein comes from TCRdb applying MiXCR to the immunoSEQ multiplex PCR reads. The data contain about 150,000 distinct CDR3 sequences, around 95% of them singletons. Sequenced: CD4+ T cells from PBMCs. The receptor set was obtained from a human donor with Susac syndrome.

This clonotype occurred a few times. V usage is TRBV29-1 and J usage is TRBJ1-2; D might be TRBD1 (6 bases). The V gene lost 7 bases and the J gene lost 6 bases, with 18 bases spanning the gap. This CDR3 is 13 amino acids long. Per the germline V gene, CDR1 is SQVTM and CDR2 is ANQGSEA. CDR3 sequence (DNA): TGCAGCGGGCAAGGCGGGGGCTGGAATGGCTACACCTTC. It yields the protein CSGQGGGWNGYTF.

The rearrangement uses TRBV23-1 and TRBJ1-2; D might be TRBD1 (5 bases). TRBV23-1 is noted as an ORF with a role that remains uncertain. V shed 0 bases and J shed 1 base, with 21 bases lying between them. This CDR3 spans 19 amino acids. As DNA, the CDR3 is TGCGCCAGCAGTCAATCCCTCAACACATTGGGGCTTTATAACTATGGCTACACCTTC. Protein: CASSQSLNTLGLYNYGYTF.

V gene TRBV6-2 or TRBV6-3 combines with J gene TRBJ1-1; tentative D call: TRBD1 (6 bases). The length of the CDR3 is 16 residues. The germline gives CDR1 MNHEY, CDR2 SVGEGT. The germline V and J ends were trimmed by 5 bases and 0 bases, with 16 bases remaining between them. The CDR3 reads CASSLGSTGMNTEAFF. For the CDR3, the DNA is TGTGCCAGCAGTCTAGGGTCGACAGGTATGAACACTGAAGCTTTCTTT.

This clonotype was counted only a few times. The chain carries TRBV29-1 and TRBJ2-1; D ambiguous. The CDR3 is 12 amino acids. Germline V gene lookup returns CDR1 SQVTM and CDR2 ANQGSEA. The ends were cut back, 3 bases at V and 0 bases at J, with 3 bases in the middle. CDR3 sequence: CSVDISYNEQFF. Here the CDR3 DNA reads TGCAGCGTTGATATCTCCTACAATGAGCAGTTCTTC.

The CDR3 protein is CSASPLEDTQYF. The CDR3 DNA follows: TGCAGTGCTAGTCCCTTGGAGGATACGCAGTATTTT. The rearrangement uses TRBV20-1 and TRBJ2-3, with D unclear. V dropped 3 bases and J dropped 6 bases, with 10 bases sitting between them. The CDR3 is 12 residues long. Germline CDR1 is DFQATT and CDR2 is SNEGSKA (reference sequence).

The V call is TRBV20-1, the J call TRBJ2-5; D possibly corresponds to TRBD1 (6 bases). The length of the CDR3 is 11 residues. V was clipped by 8 bases and J by 3 bases, with 10 bases between them. Germline-derived CDR1 and CDR2 are DFQATT and SNEGSKA (reference sequence). In DNA form, the CDR3 reads TGCAGTATCGGACAGAAAGAGACCCAGTACTTC. Translated: CSIGQKETQYF.

CDR3 protein: CASSPAGGGGEQFF. In DNA, the CDR3 is TGTGCCAGCAGCCCTGCGGGGGGAGGGGGTGAGCAGTTCTTC. The chain couples TRBV7-3 to TRBJ2-1; TRBD2 aligns across 8 bases. CDR3 length: 14 residues. V lost 5 bases to trimming and J lost 9 bases; unmatched junction nucleotides: 9. Germline assignment: CDR1 SGHTA and CDR2 FQGTGA. Complete variable domain (other parts from reference TRBV7-3 and TRBJ2-1): GAGVSQTPSNKVTEKGKYVELRCDPISGHTALYWYRQSLGQGPEFLIYFQGTGAADDSGLPNDRFFAVRPEGSVSTLKIQRTERGDSAVYLCASSPAGGGGEQFFGPGTRLTVL.

The DNA for the CDR3 is TGTGCCAGCAGTGCCCTAGGACAGACATCCTATAATTCACCCCTCCACTTT. Translating gives CASSALGQTSYNSPLHF. This chain connects TRBV25-1 to TRBJ1-6, with D possibly being TRBD1 (6 bases). Germline V gene lookup returns CDR1 MGHDK and CDR2 SYGVNS. V dropped 4 bases and J dropped 1 base, with 14 bases sitting between them. The CDR3 contains 17 residues.

The rearrangement links TRBV11-2 to TRBJ2-4; D ambiguous. Per the germline V gene, CDR1 is SGHAT and CDR2 is FQNNGV. Trimming removed 1 base at V and 0 bases at J, with 4 bases between. The CDR3 length is 14 residues. CDR3 sequence reads: CASSLVIAKNIQYF. DNA of the CDR3: TGTGCCAGCAGCTTAGTTATAGCCAAAAACATTCAGTACTTC.